The 15 T cell receptor beta chains presented below share a single source sample, sequenced in a study of CD8 T cells in ankylosing spondylitis. These receptors have no identified antigens. Study-wide findings and caveats: A TCR beta motif made of several highly homologous variants seemed typical of ankylosing spondylitis blood.

TCRdb re-analysed the 5' RACE reads in MiXCR, keeping a single row per CDR3 protein. The sample has roughly 300,000 distinct CDR3 sequences, 7.5% to 9% seen once. The sequencing input was blood, either unsorted or a sorted T cell fraction (not recorded which). The receptors originated from a male donor with ankylosing spondylitis.

The chain uses TRBV5-1 and TRBJ2-2; 10 bases are shared with TRBD2. Germline-derived CDR1 and CDR2 are SGHRS and YFSETQ. CDR3 length equals 15 residues. J was trimmed by 6 bases and V by 5 bases; bases with no gene match: 7. DNA of the CDR3: TGCGCCAGCAGGGAAGGGACTAGCGAGGCCGGGGAGCTGTTTTTT. Amino acids: CASREGTSEAGELFF.

This clonotype appeared many times. The chain uses TRBV29-1 and TRBJ1-2; 8 bases agree with TRBD1. Germline lookup yields CDR1 SQVTM and CDR2 ANQGSEA. V dropped 4 bases and J dropped 5; count of bases not matched to a gene: 6. The CDR3 is 13 residues long. The CDR3 bases are TGCAGCGTTGCGGGACAGGCCTTTTATGGCTACACCTTC. Translating it yields CSVAGQAFYGYTF. Supplemented by reference TRBV29-1 and TRBJ1-2, the full variable domain reads SAVISQKPSRDICQRGTSLTIQCQVDSQVTMMFWYRQQPGQSLTLIATANQGSEATYESGFVIDKFPISRPNLTFSTLTVSNMSPEDSSIYLCSVAGQAFYGYTFGSGTRLTVV.

The chain uses TRBV5-1 and TRBJ2-7; 7 bases align to TRBD2. V was clipped by 0 bases and J by 3 bases; unmatched bases: 9. The CDR3 is 16 amino acids. CDR1 is SGHRS and CDR2 is YFSETQ in the germline V gene. The CDR3 coding sequence is TGCGCCAGCAGCTTGGTTGGGGGGGTCGCCTTCTACGAGCAGTACTTC. Translated: CASSLVGGVAFYEQYF.

This clonotype came up a few times. V gene TRBV15 combines with J gene TRBJ2-7, with 8 bases matching TRBD1. This CDR3 is built from 14 residues. V was clipped by 1 base and J by 3 bases; unmatched bases: 2. The germline gives CDR1 LNHNV, CDR2 YYDKDF (reference sequence). CDR3 residues: CATSRGTGIYEQYF. The CDR3 DNA reads TGTGCCACCAGCAGAGGGACAGGGATCTACGAGCAGTACTTC.

The V gene is TRBV27, the J gene TRBJ1-1; TRBD1 aligns across 8 bases. Germline CDR1 MNHEY, CDR2 SMNVEV (reference sequence). CDR3 length equals 14 residues. V lost 7 bases and J lost 2; bases outside the gene matches: 6. The CDR3: CASMIGTGNTEAFF. The DNA for the CDR3 is TGTGCCAGCATGATCGGGACAGGAAACACTGAAGCTTTCTTT.

This clonotype has ten or more counts. The chain employs TRBV19 and TRBJ2-3; maybe TRBD1 (6 bases). The germline gives CDR1 LNHDA, CDR2 SQIVND (reference sequence). The V and J ends lost 3 bases and 2 bases respectively, with 15 bases between them. CDR3 length: 16 residues. CDR3 bases: TGTGCCAGTAGTATCTTAGGGGACATAACCACAGATACGCAGTATTTT. Residues: CASSILGDITTDTQYF.

This clonotype was detected only once. The V call is TRBV11-2, the J call TRBJ2-2, with 7 bases identical to TRBD2. With 3 bases clipped from V and 1 base from J, the junction kept 5 bases outside the gene matches. This CDR3 is built from 16 residues. The germline gives CDR1 SGHAT, CDR2 FQNNGV. The CDR3 protein is CASSFTGTKNTGELFF. For the CDR3, the DNA is TGTGCCAGCAGCTTTACCGGGACTAAGAACACCGGGGAGCTGTTTTTT.

The V call is TRBV10-3, the J call TRBJ2-3, with 13 nucleotides matching TRBD2. With 4 bases clipped from V and 4 bases from J, the junction kept 17 bases outside the gene matches. CDR1 and CDR2 from the germline V gene are ENHRY and SYGVKD. The CDR3 runs to 20 residues. The CDR3, as DNA: TGTGCCATCAGTGGGAAAGGACTAGCGGGAGTAAGCCGGGCCGCAGATACGCAGTATTTT. As protein: CAISGKGLAGVSRAADTQYF.

This chain links TRBV5-6 with TRBJ2-7, with D perhaps assigned TRBD1 or TRBD2 (8 bases each). The CDR3 spans 17 residues. The germline V and J ends were trimmed by 4 bases and 2 bases, with 22 bases remaining between them. The V gene's germline CDR1 is SGHDT and CDR2 YYEEEE. The CDR3 is CASSPDRVPGRAYEQYF. CDR3 sequence (DNA): TGTGCCAGCAGCCCGGACAGGGTTCCCGGGAGGGCCTACGAGCAGTACTTC.

The rearrangement joins TRBV7-8 to TRBJ2-7; TRBD1 is a possible D gene (5 bases). The CDR3 length is 16 residues. V was cut by 4 bases and J by 0 bases, with 16 bases left in between. Per germline, CDR1 SGHVS and CDR2 FQNEAQ. This chain's CDR3 is CASSSEGVTSSYEQYF. CDR3 sequence (DNA): TGTGCCAGCAGCTCCGAAGGGGTCACCTCCTCCTACGAGCAGTACTTC. Variable domain in full (rest from reference TRBV7-8 and TRBJ2-7): GAGVSQSPRYKVAKRGQDVALRCDPISGHVSLFWYQQALGQGPEFLTYFQNEAQLDKSGLPSDRFFAERPEGSVSTLKIQRTQQEDSAVYLCASSSEGVTSSYEQYFGPGTRLTVT.

CDR3 nucleotides: TGTGCCAGCAGCCCTGGGACTAGCGGGAGGGCCGGAGGGGAGCTGTTTTTT. It yields the protein CASSPGTSGRAGGELFF. The gene calls are TRBV11-3 and TRBJ2-2, with 16 bases that match TRBD2. J was trimmed by 8 bases and V by 5 bases; bases with no gene match: 8. This CDR3 spans 17 amino acids. CDR1 is SGHNT, CDR2 YENEEA, per germline.

The V and J genes are TRBV29-1 and TRBJ2-7, with 9 positions matching TRBD2. The CDR3 has 15 amino acids. V gave up 1 base and J gave up 3 bases; unmatched junction bases: 7. The germline V gene has CDR1 SQVTM and CDR2 ANQGSEA. In DNA, the CDR3 is TGCAGCGTTGAAGGAAGGCGGGAGGGCCACTACGAGCAGTACTTC. Its protein is CSVEGRREGHYEQYF.

In this sample, this clonotype turned up a few times. The chain carries TRBV20-1 and TRBJ2-1; D could derive from TRBD1 or TRBD2 (5 bases each). Trimming removed 6 bases from V and 8 bases from J, with 14 bases in between. This CDR3 is 12 amino acids long. Germline CDR1 DFQATT, CDR2 SNEGSKA (reference sequence). The CDR3, as DNA: TGCAGTGCGGGGGACCTGCTCGATGAGCAGTTCTTC. Residues: CSAGDLLDEQFF.

This CDR3 is CATQAMGDQPQHF. DNA of the CDR3: TGTGCCACTCAAGCGATGGGGGATCAGCCCCAGCATTTT. V gene TRBV10-3 combines with J gene TRBJ1-5; perhaps TRBD1 as D (5 bases). Trimming removed 10 bases from V and 5 bases from J, with 15 bases in between. Looked up from germline, CDR1 is ENHRY and CDR2 is SYGVKD. The CDR3 contains 13 residues.

This rearrangement joins TRBV20-1 to TRBJ2-1, with TRBD2 matching over 8 bases. The CDR3 contains 15 residues. Germline CDR1 and CDR2: DFQATT and SNEGSKA (reference sequence). V dropped 3 bases and J dropped 7; count of bases not matched to a gene: 11. The CDR3 DNA follows: TGCAGTGCTAGGGGGAGGGGGACTAGTGAGAATGAGCAGTTCTTC. Its protein product is CSARGRGTSENEQFF.